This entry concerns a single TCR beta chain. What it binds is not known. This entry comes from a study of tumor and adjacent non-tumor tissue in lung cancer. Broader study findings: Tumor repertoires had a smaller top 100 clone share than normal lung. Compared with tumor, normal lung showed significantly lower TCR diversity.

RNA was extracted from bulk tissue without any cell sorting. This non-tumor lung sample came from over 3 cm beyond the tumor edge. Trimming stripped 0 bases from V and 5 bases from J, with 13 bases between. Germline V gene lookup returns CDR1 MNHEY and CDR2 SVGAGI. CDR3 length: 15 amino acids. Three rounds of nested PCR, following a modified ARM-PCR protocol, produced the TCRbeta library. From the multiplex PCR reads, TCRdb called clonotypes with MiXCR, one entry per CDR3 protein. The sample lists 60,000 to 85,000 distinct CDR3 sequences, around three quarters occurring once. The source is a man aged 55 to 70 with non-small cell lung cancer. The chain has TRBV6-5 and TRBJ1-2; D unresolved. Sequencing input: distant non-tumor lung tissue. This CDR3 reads CASSYSNKGWYGYTF. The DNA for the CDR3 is TGTGCCAGCAGTTACTCGAACAAGGGATGGTATGGCTACACCTTC.